What follows are 26 T cell receptor beta chains derived from one specimen sequenced in a study of T cells in women clearing cervical HPV infection (dated by TCRdb to the late 2010s). Receptor amplification or capture employed the immunoSEQ multiplex PCR assay. Imported from immuneACCESS, the table was reduced by TCRdb to in-frame sequences with V and J called. These copies leave out some clones; in studies compared against another copy, an unresolved V gene accounts for under half, and the cause of the remainder is not known. The sample's table lists a count of more than 20,000 clones. The ten biggest clones cover approximately 9.8% of the sample. The sample comprised blood buffy coat. All receptors come from a woman aged 18 to 75 with a cervical HPV16 infection that either progressed to CIN3+ or cleared (not recorded which).

For this clone: The read stops 3 residues short of the end of the CDR3; the missing end is completed from the germline J gene. J is TRBJ2-1 and V is TRBV20-1; maybe TRBD1 (5 bases). The V end was cut by 3 bases, the J end by 7 bases, with 16 bases between. From germline, CDR1 is DFQATT and CDR2 SNEGSKA (reference sequence). The CDR3 has 14 residues. The CDR3 DNA, read in part, is TGCAGTGCTAGGGGGATCCTAGGGGTGAATGAG. It encodes CSARGILGVNE. The whole CDR3 is CSARGILGVNEQFF.

As concerns this clone: The read comes to an end 3 residues before the CDR3 does, leaving the germline J gene to fill in the end. The chain uses TRBV19 and TRBJ2-7; D is possibly TRBD2 (6 bases). V was clipped by 4 bases and J by 4 bases, with 11 bases between them. The CDR3 has 13 residues. Per germline, CDR1 LNHDA and CDR2 SQIVND (reference sequence). The CDR3 DNA, read in part, is TGTGCCAGTAGTAACGGGGGTTCGTACGAG. Its protein is CASSNGGSYE. The CDR3 reads in full as CASSNGGSYEQYF.

For this clone: The CDR3 goes on 3 residues after the read ends, and that part is filled in from the germline J gene. V gene TRBV2 combines with J gene TRBJ2-1; 7 positions match TRBD2. Germline V gene lookup returns CDR1 SNHLY and CDR2 FYNNEI. The length of the CDR3 is 15 residues. The V gene end was trimmed by 1 base and the J gene end by 4 bases; junction bases not matched to a gene: 4. The CDR3 loop is CASSEDRGGYNEQFF. The covered CDR3 bases are TGTGCCAGCAGTGAAGATCGCGGGGGATACAATGAG.

As regards this clone: At one end, the junction sequence differs from germline, possibly due to a read error. Read data end 3 residues before the CDR3 end; the end is taken from the germline J gene. The rearrangement joins TRBV11-2 to TRBJ2-3; maybe TRBD1 (5 bases). The CDR3 has 12 residues. From germline, CDR1 is SGHAT and CDR2 FQNNGV. CDR3 loop: CASTLQANTQYF. The sequenced CDR3 bases are TGTGCCAGCACCTTACAGGCCAATACG. Drawing the rest from reference TRBV11-2 and TRBJ2-3, the complete variable domain is EAGVAQSPRYKIIEKRQSVAFWCNPISGHATLYWYQQILGQGPKLLIQFQNNGVVDDSQLPKDRFSAERLKGVDSTLKIQPAKLEDSAVYLCASTLQANTQYFGPGTRLTVL.

As concerns this clone: With the read ending 3 residues before the CDR3 end, the germline J gene is used to fill in that end. The V call is TRBV5-1, the J call TRBJ2-2; D is unclear. This CDR3 has 16 residues. The germline gives CDR1 SGHRS, CDR2 YFSETQ. V lost 0 bases, J lost 0 bases, and 9 bases lay in between. The part of the CDR3 DNA that was read is TGCGCCAGCAGCTTGGCCGGGTTGGCGAACACCGGGGAG. It codes for CASSLAGLANTGE. The whole CDR3 sequence reads CASSLAGLANTGELFF.

On this clone itself: The read terminates 3 residues before the CDR3 end, so the remaining end is supplied by the germline J gene. This sequence joins TRBV7-2 and TRBJ1-2, with 8 bases that match TRBD1. This CDR3 is built from 15 residues. Trimming removed 1 base from V and 2 bases from J; junction bases left unmatched: 3. Germline V gene data show CDR1 as SGHTA and CDR2 as FQGNSA. The sequenced part of the CDR3 DNA is TGTGCCAGCAGCTTAGTCACAGGGGGGAACTATGGC. Translation: CASSLVTGGNYG. The full CDR3 sequence reads CASSLVTGGNYGYTF.

Details on this clone: The read halts 3 residues ahead of the CDR3 end, with the missing end drawn from the germline J gene. The chain employs TRBV19 and TRBJ2-7; 12 positions agree with TRBD2. V shed 6 bases and J 3 bases; nucleotides not matched to a gene: 3. CDR3 length: 14 residues. The V gene's germline CDR1 is LNHDA and CDR2 SQIVND (reference sequence). The DNA read from the CDR3 is TGTGCCAGTAGCCCGGGACTAGCGGGCTACGAG. Residues: CASSPGLAGYE. The entire CDR3 reads CASSPGLAGYEQYF. The variable domain in full, completed from reference TRBV19 and TRBJ2-7, reads DGGITQSPKYLFRKEGQNVTLSCEQNLNHDAMYWYRQDPGQGLRLIYYSQIVNDFQKGDIAEGYSVSREKKESFPLTVTSAQKNPTAFYLCASSPGLAGYEQYFGPGTRLTVT.

CDR3 DNA (partial): TGTGCCAGCAGTGGGTCGGGCAGGGGTAGCACAGATACG. As protein: CASSGSGRGSTDT. The whole CDR3 region reads CASSGSGRGSTDTQYF. The chain combines TRBV27 with TRBJ2-3, with D perhaps TRBD1 (6 bases). The DNA ends 3 residues before the CDR3 does, and the rest of the CDR3 is filled in from the germline J gene. V lost 5 bases and J lost 0, with 15 bases in between. Germline loops: CDR1 MNHEY, CDR2 SMNVEV (reference sequence). The CDR3 totals 16 residues.

Remarks on this clone: From the germline J gene comes the end of the CDR3, since the read stops 3 residues before it. This chain connects TRBV20-1 to TRBJ2-3; 13 bases line up with TRBD2. The CDR3 covers 19 residues. Germline CDR1 DFQATT, CDR2 SNEGSKA (reference sequence). The V and J ends lost 3 bases and 0 bases, in that order; junction bases with no gene match: 12. The CDR3 protein is CSARSLAGGTTTSTDTQYF. The sequenced part of the CDR3 DNA is TGCAGTGCTAGGTCACTAGCGGGGGGGACGACCACGAGCACAGATACG.

As concerns this clone: The read is 3 residues too short to cover the CDR3 end, so that end is filled in from the germline J gene. The chain is built from TRBV6-2 or TRBV6-3 and TRBJ1-2; the match to TRBD1 covers 9 bases. Germline-derived CDR1 and CDR2 are MNHEY and SVGEGT. CDR3 size: 17 residues. The sequenced part of the CDR3 DNA is TGTGCCAGCAGCTTAACCTTTAGGGGGACAGGGCGGTTCGAC. It translates to CASSLTFRGTGRFD. The CDR3 in its entirety is CASSLTFRGTGRFDYTF.

With regard to this clone: The DNA ends 3 residues before the CDR3 does, and the rest of the CDR3 is filled in from the germline J gene. The chain carries TRBV20-1 and TRBJ2-1; 11 bases are shared with TRBD2. After removal of 0 bases from V and 6 bases from J, the junction contained 4 bases not matched to a gene. This CDR3 region has 15 residues. Germline values: CDR1 DFQATT, CDR2 SNEGSKA (reference sequence). The DNA read from the CDR3 is TGCAGTGCTAGAGATCGACTAGCGGGGATCAATGAG. It codes for CSARDRLAGINE. The entire CDR3 reads CSARDRLAGINEQFF.

As concerns this clone: Coverage ceases 3 residues before the CDR3 finishes, and the germline J gene fills in the end. This chain joins TRBV20-1 and TRBJ1-5; TRBD1 matches 12 bases. CDR3 length: 20 residues. After removal of 4 bases from V and 0 bases from J, the junction contained 16 bases not matched to a gene. Germline values: CDR1 DFQATT, CDR2 SNEGSKA (reference sequence). The CDR3 spells CSAKRLAGTGGVYSNQPQHF. Incomplete CDR3 DNA: TGCAGTGCTAAAAGACTGGCCGGGACAGGGGGCGTTTATAGCAATCAGCCC.

With regard to this clone: The read halts 3 residues ahead of the CDR3 end, with the missing end drawn from the germline J gene. This sequence joins TRBV5-4 and TRBJ2-1, with 7 nucleotides matching TRBD1. The CDR3 is 15 amino acids. Looked up from germline, CDR1 is SGHNT and CDR2 is YYREEE (reference sequence). V lost 5 bases, J lost 8 bases, and 13 bases stayed unmatched. The CDR3 protein is CASSGGRRGWDEQFF. CDR3 bases read: TGTGCCAGCAGTGGGGGTCGCAGGGGGTGGGATGAG. The entire variable domain, with the rest obtained from reference TRBV5-4 and TRBJ2-1, is as follows: ETGVTQSPTHLIKTRGQQVTLRCSSQSGHNTVSWYQQALGQGPQFIFQYYREEENGRGNFPPRFSGLQFPNYSSELNVNALELDDSALYLCASSGGRRGWDEQFFGPGTRLTVL.

As for this clone: The read ends 3 residues early relative to the CDR3; the germline J gene fills the gap. The chain uses TRBV20-1 and TRBJ2-1, with 9 bases aligning to TRBD2. With V trimmed by 6 bases and J by 7 bases, 13 bases remained unmatched. Germline loops: CDR1 DFQATT, CDR2 SNEGSKA (reference sequence). The CDR3 has 15 residues. The CDR3 reads CSAPPLAGVWNEQFF. The sequenced CDR3 bases are TGCAGTGCCCCTCCTTTAGCGGGGGTGTGGAATGAG.

On this clone: The read ends 3 residues before the CDR3 terminus; that terminus is restored from the germline J gene. The chain couples TRBV5-1 to TRBJ2-7; D is uncertain. This CDR3 has 15 residues. The germline V gene encodes CDR1 SGHRS and CDR2 YFSETQ. Trimming shortened V by 2 bases and J by 0 bases, and 12 bases separated the two germline ends. This CDR3 reads CASSLNAAFSYEQYF. The part of the CDR3 DNA that was read is TGCGCCAGCAGCTTAAACGCAGCGTTCTCCTACGAG.

In the case of this clone: The observed sequence ends 3 residues before the CDR3 terminus, with the missing tail filled in from the germline J gene. V usage is TRBV7-6 and J usage is TRBJ2-1; 9 bases agree with TRBD1. V lost 1 base to trimming and J lost 5 bases; unmatched junction nucleotides: 6. The CDR3 consists of 16 residues. The V gene's germline CDR1 is SGHVS and CDR2 FNYEAQ. The CDR3: CASSLGGTGRNNEQFF. The DNA read from the CDR3 is TGTGCCAGCAGCTTAGGTGGGACAGGGAGAAACAATGAG.

Points on this clone: The missing CDR3 end, 3 residues past where the read stops, is filled in from the germline J gene. V gene TRBV7-3 combines with J gene TRBJ2-3, with 7 bases identical to TRBD2. This CDR3 has 16 residues. The germline V gene encodes CDR1 SGHTA and CDR2 FQGTGA. J gave up 2 bases and V 1 base, and 6 bases lay outside the gene matches. The CDR3 bases that were read are TGTGCCAGCAGCTTAAGTACCAGCGGGGTCACAGATACG. This gives the protein CASSLSTSGVTDT. The complete CDR3 reads CASSLSTSGVTDTQYF.

As concerns this clone: The CDR3 is cut off 3 residues early in the read; its end comes from the germline J gene. This rearrangement joins TRBV20-1 to TRBJ1-5; D is perhaps TRBD1 (6 bases). The ends were cut back, 3 bases at V and 2 bases at J, with 11 bases in the middle. The CDR3 totals 14 residues. Germline V CDR1 and CDR2: DFQATT, SNEGSKA (reference sequence). The CDR3 region is CSARKTGGNQPQHF. CDR3 bases read: TGCAGTGCTAGGAAGACAGGCGGCAATCAGCCC.

A remark on this clone: The CDR3 end falls 3 residues outside the read, so it is completed with the germline J gene. The chain uses TRBV5-1 and TRBJ2-7; 8 nucleotides align to TRBD2. Germline CDR1 is SGHRS and CDR2 is YFSETQ. Unmatched junction bases numbered 12, after V lost 5 bases and J lost 5 bases. The CDR3 covers 15 residues. The CDR3 bases that were read are TGCGCCAGCAGACGTAGAGGCGGGGGGTTGGACGAG. Amino acids: CASRRRGGGLDE. The CDR3 in full is CASRRRGGGLDEQYF.

Regarding this clone: The DNA ends 3 residues before the CDR3 does, and the rest of the CDR3 is filled in from the germline J gene. The chain recombines TRBV10-3 with TRBJ2-7, with 8 bases that match TRBD2. There are 14 residues in the CDR3. The ends lost 6 bases at V and 4 bases at J; junction bases unmatched: 8. Looked up from germline, CDR1 is ENHRY and CDR2 is SYGVKD. CDR3 sequence reads: CAIRAGAGGYEQYF. CDR3 DNA, as far as it was read: TGTGCCATCAGAGCGGGGGCCGGGGGATACGAG.

To note about this clone: The read ends 3 residues early relative to the CDR3; the germline J gene fills the gap. V gene TRBV19 combines with J gene TRBJ1-5; no reliable D call. Deletions cut 3 bases from V and 4 bases from J, with 13 bases between. The CDR3 contains 15 residues. CDR1 is LNHDA, CDR2 SQIVND, per germline (reference sequence). Partial CDR3 DNA: TGTGCCAGTAGTATGGGCGGGGATCGGAATCAGCCC. As protein: CASSMGGDRNQP. The entire CDR3 protein is CASSMGGDRNQPQHF. The full variable domain, rest sourced from reference TRBV19 and TRBJ1-5, is DGGITQSPKYLFRKEGQNVTLSCEQNLNHDAMYWYRQDPGQGLRLIYYSQIVNDFQKGDIAEGYSVSREKKESFPLTVTSAQKNPTAFYLCASSMGGDRNQPQHFGDGTRLSIL.

With regard to this clone: Sequencing ends 3 residues short of the CDR3 end; the germline J gene provides the rest. The rearrangement joins TRBV7-6 to TRBJ1-4; D is uncertain. V was shortened by 0 bases and J by 4 bases, with 6 bases between the two germline ends. Germline V lookup: CDR1 SGHVS, CDR2 FNYEAQ. This CDR3 has 14 amino acids. CDR3 DNA, as far as it was read: TGTGCCAGCAGCTTAGCCCATCATAATGAAAAA. Amino acid sequence: CASSLAHHNEK. In full, the CDR3 is CASSLAHHNEKLFF.

On this clone: The CDR3 end lies 3 residues beyond the end of the read and is filled in from the germline J gene. This sequence joins TRBV29-1 and TRBJ2-7; 9 bases line up with TRBD1. The CDR3 is made up of 13 amino acids. The trim removed 4 bases at V and 6 bases at J, leaving 7 bases unmatched. Per germline, CDR1 SQVTM and CDR2 ANQGSEA. The CDR3 region is CSVALQGAGEQYF. The part of the CDR3 DNA that was read is TGCAGCGTTGCACTACAGGGGGCAGGCGAG.

About this clone itself: The read ends 3 residues before the CDR3 terminus; that terminus is restored from the germline J gene. V gene TRBV12-3 or TRBV12-4 combines with J gene TRBJ2-3; no clear D gene. Trimming pared 5 bases from V and 2 bases from J, leaving 8 bases between. CDR3 length equals 13 residues. The CDR3 bases that were read are TGTGCCAGCAGTGTGCGGATCACAGATACG. Its translation: CASSVRITDT. The whole CDR3 protein is CASSVRITDTQYF.

On this clone: The read falls 3 residues short of the CDR3 end, and the missing part is taken from the germline J gene. The rearrangement uses TRBV7-2 and TRBJ1-6, with 8 bases that match TRBD1. Germline CDR1 reads SGHTA; CDR2 reads FQGNSA. V was clipped by 5 bases and J by 10 bases; unmatched bases: 7. CDR3 length: 14 residues. The sequenced CDR3 bases are TGTGCCAGCAGCCAGGACAGGGCTGTATCACCC. This gives the protein CASSQDRAVSP. The complete CDR3 reads CASSQDRAVSPLHF. Using reference TRBV7-2 and TRBJ1-6 for the parts outside the CDR3, the full variable domain is GAGVSQSPSNKVTEKGKDVELRCDPISGHTALYWYRQSLGQGLEFLIYFQGNSAPDKSGLPSDRFSAERTGGSVSTLTIQRTQQEDSAVYLCASSQDRAVSPLHFGNGTRLTVT.

Comment on this clone: The read stops 3 residues short of the end of the CDR3; the missing end is completed from the germline J gene. The V and J genes are TRBV7-9 and TRBJ1-1; D unresolved. Deletions cut 1 base from V and 4 bases from J, with 7 bases between. The CDR3 spans 13 residues. Germline V gene sequence: CDR1 SEHNR, CDR2 FQNEAQ (reference sequence). The CDR3 bases that were read are TGTGCCAGCAGCTTAGAGGGCCCCACTGAA. Protein product: CASSLEGPTE. The whole CDR3 protein is CASSLEGPTEAFF.